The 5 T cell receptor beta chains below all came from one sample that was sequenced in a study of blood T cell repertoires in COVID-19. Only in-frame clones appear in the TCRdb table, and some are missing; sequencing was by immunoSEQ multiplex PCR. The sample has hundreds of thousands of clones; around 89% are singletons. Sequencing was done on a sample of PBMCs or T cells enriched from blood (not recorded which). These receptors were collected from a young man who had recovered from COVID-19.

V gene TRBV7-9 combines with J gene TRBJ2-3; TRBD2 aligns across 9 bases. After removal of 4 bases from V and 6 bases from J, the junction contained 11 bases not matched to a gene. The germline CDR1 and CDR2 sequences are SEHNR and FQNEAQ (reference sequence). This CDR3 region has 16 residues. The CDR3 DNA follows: TGTGCCAGCAGCTCTGGGACTAGCTTTTTGATGGATACGCAGTATTTT. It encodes CASSSGTSFLMDTQYF.

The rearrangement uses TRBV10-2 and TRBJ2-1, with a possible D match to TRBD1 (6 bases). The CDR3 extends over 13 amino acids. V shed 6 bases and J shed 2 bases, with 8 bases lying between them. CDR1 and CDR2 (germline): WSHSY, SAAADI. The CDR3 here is CASRRTAYNEQFF. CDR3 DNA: TGCGCCAGCAGGAGGACAGCCTACAATGAGCAGTTCTTC.

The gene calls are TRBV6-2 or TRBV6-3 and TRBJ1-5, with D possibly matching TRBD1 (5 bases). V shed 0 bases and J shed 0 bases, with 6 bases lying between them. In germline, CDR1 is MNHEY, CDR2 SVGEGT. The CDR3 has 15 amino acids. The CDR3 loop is CASSYSGGSNQPQHF. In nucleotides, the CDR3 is TGTGCCAGCAGTTACTCGGGGGGTAGCAATCAGCCCCAGCATTTT.

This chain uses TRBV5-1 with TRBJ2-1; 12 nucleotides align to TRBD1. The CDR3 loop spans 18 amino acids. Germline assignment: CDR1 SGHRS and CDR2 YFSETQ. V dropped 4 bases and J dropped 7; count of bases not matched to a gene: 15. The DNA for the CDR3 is TGCGCCAGCAGCCGGGCCGGGACAGGGGGCGCCCGGAAAAATGAGCAGTTCTTC. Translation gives CASSRAGTGGARKNEQFF. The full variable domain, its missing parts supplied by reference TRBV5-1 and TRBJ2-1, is KAGVTQTPRYLIKTRGQQVTLSCSPISGHRSVSWYQQTPGQGLQFLFEYFSETQRNKGNFPGRFSGRQFSNSRSEMNVSTLELGDSALYLCASSRAGTGGARKNEQFFGPGTRLTVL.

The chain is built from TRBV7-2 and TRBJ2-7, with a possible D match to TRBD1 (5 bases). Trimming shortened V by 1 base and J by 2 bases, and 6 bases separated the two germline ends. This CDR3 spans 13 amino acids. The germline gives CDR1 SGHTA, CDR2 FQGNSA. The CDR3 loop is CASSLEGTYEQYF. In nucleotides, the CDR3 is TGTGCCAGCAGCTTAGAGGGGACCTACGAGCAGTACTTC. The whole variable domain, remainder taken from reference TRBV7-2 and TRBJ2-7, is GAGVSQSPSNKVTEKGKDVELRCDPISGHTALYWYRQSLGQGLEFLIYFQGNSAPDKSGLPSDRFSAERTGGSVSTLTIQRTQQEDSAVYLCASSLEGTYEQYFGPGTRLTVT.